The clone carrying this T cell receptor beta chain was seen a single time. This entry belongs to a study of blood T cell repertoires in COVID-19. Looking at the study overall: PBMCs, B-cell-depleted T cells, or T cells provided the cDNA or gDNA that made up the material.

The data were produced by immunoSEQ multiplex PCR, yet TCRdb's version contains in-frame clones alone and is incomplete. The sample lists 430,000 or so clones, roughly 88% seen once, with approximately 1.8% in the top ten. The CDR3 consists of 14 residues. Losses at the gene ends were 5 bases for V and 3 bases for J; bases not matched to a gene: 7. Germline CDR1 reads MNHEY; CDR2 reads SMNVEV (reference sequence). The gene calls are TRBV27 and TRBJ2-7; 7 positions agree with TRBD2. The receptor comes from a middle-aged woman who had recovered from COVID-19. Sequenced: PBMCs or T cells enriched from blood (not recorded which). In nucleotides, the CDR3 is TGTGCCAGCAGTCTCCGGGCTAGCGGCTACGAGCAGTACTTC. It encodes CASSLRASGYEQYF.